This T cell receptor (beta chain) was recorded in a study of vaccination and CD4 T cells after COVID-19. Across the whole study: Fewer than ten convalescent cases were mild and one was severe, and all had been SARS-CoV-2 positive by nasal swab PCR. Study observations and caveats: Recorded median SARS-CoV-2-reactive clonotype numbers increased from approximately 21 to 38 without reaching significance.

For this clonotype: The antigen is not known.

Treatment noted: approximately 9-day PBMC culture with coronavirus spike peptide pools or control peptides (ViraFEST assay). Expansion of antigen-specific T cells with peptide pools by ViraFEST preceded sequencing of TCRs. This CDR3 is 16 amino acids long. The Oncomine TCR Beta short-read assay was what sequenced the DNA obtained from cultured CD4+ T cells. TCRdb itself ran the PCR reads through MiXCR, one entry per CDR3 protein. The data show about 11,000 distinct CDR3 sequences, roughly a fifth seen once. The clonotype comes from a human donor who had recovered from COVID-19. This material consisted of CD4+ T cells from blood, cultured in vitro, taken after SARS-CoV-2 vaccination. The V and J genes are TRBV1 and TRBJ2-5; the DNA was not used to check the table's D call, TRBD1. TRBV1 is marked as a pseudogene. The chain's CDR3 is CTSSQRAVRGWETQYF. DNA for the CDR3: TGCACCAGCAGCCAAAGGGCGGTTAGAGGATGGGAGACCCAGTACTTC.